This TCR beta chain was sequenced for a study of low-dose radiotherapy and immunotherapy resistance in tumors. TRAV and TRBV primers primed cDNA for both TCRalpha and TCRbeta. TCRs were amplified for approximately 21 PCR cycles with a constant-region primer and V-primer adapter. TCRdb re-analysed the reads in MiXCR, keeping a single row per CDR3 protein. This table holds about 44,000 distinct CDR3 sequences, under 30% found once. The ends lost 6 bases at V and 8 bases at J; junction bases unmatched: 15. The CDR3 has 16 residues. Time point described: after trial treatment. Specified treatment: LDRT plus nivolumab, ipilimumab, low-dose cyclophosphamide and aspirin (RACIN trial).

The receptor was isolated from a male donor with prostate cancer. The genes are TRBV23-1 and TRBJ2-1, with 8 bases aligning to TRBD1. TRBV23-1 falls under the ORF class, with uncertain function. The starting material was PBMCs, obtained after low-dose radiotherapy plus immunotherapy. The chain's CDR3 is CASSQRSRGHHHEQFF. The CDR3 DNA reads TGCGCCAGCAGCCAACGAAGCAGGGGGCATCACCATGAGCAGTTCTTC.